The rows below give T cell receptor beta chains drawn from one sample of a study of a mutant IDH1 vaccine in newly diagnosed glioma. Their recognized antigens are unknown. Profiled with immunoSEQ multiplex PCR; TCRdb holds only in-frame clones, not every one. The sample has about 54,000 clones, over 70% seen once. The sample consisted of PBMCs, taken from a glioma patient whose treatment included an IDH1 peptide vaccine. All receptors derive from a man aged 25-40 years with glioma. CDR3s include the opening cysteine and the closing phenylalanine or tryptophan. The D gene is left open where the match is weak. Clone size is stated in some rows and not others, as once, few, many or a class when expanded.

j_call: TRBJ1-1
clone_size: .
d_call: .
v_call: TRBV27
cdr3_aa: CASRTSAEAFF
cdr3_nt: TGTGCCAGCAGAACTAGCGCTGAAGCTTTCTTT

j_call: TRBJ2-6
clone_size: .
d_call: .
v_call: TRBV13
cdr3_aa: CASSLGGRGSGANVLTF
cdr3_nt: TGTGCCAGCAGCTTAGGGGGCAGAGGCTCTGGGGCCAACGTCCTGACTTTC

j_call: TRBJ1-1
clone_size: .
d_call: .
v_call: TRBV7-2
cdr3_aa: CASSLVPSRAGPNTEAFF
cdr3_nt: TGTGCCAGCAGCTTAGTTCCGTCTCGGGCAGGCCCGAACACTGAAGCTTTCTTT

j_call: TRBJ2-5
clone_size: .
d_call: TRBD2
v_call: TRBV5-1
cdr3_aa: CASSSPGGFRQETQYF
cdr3_nt: TGCGCCAGCAGCTCGCCGGGGGGGTTTCGGCAAGAGACCCAGTACTTC

j_call: TRBJ2-1
clone_size: .
d_call: .
v_call: TRBV7-9
cdr3_aa: CASSLVNEQFF
cdr3_nt: TGTGCCAGCAGCTTAGTCAATGAGCAGTTCTTC

j_call: TRBJ1-2
clone_size: .
d_call: TRBD1
v_call: TRBV7-9
cdr3_aa: CASSLAGPGQKGYTF
cdr3_nt: TGTGCCAGCAGCTTAGCGGGGCCGGGACAGAAGGGTTACACCTTC

j_call: TRBJ1-1
clone_size: few
d_call: .
v_call: TRBV18
cdr3_aa: CASSPEGADTEAFF
cdr3_nt: TGTGCCAGCTCACCTGAAGGGGCTGACACTGAAGCTTTCTTT

j_call: TRBJ2-5
clone_size: once
d_call: TRBD2
v_call: TRBV6-1
cdr3_aa: CASSDLAGGQETQYF
cdr3_nt: TGTGCCAGCAGTGATCTAGCGGGGGGTCAAGAGACCCAGTACTTC

j_call: TRBJ2-2
clone_size: .
d_call: .
v_call: TRBV7-9
cdr3_aa: CASSSFTGELFF
cdr3_nt: TGTGCCAGCAGCTCTTTCACCGGGGAGCTGTTTTTT

j_call: TRBJ1-2
clone_size: .
d_call: .
v_call: TRBV9
cdr3_aa: CASSVVEGYGYTF
cdr3_nt: TGTGCCAGCAGCGTAGTGGAGGGCTATGGCTACACCTTC

j_call: TRBJ2-7
clone_size: .
d_call: .
v_call: TRBV5-1
cdr3_aa: CASSPRRGLYEQYF
cdr3_nt: TGCGCCAGCAGCCCTCGCAGGGGCCTTTACGAGCAGTACTTC

j_call: TRBJ1-1
clone_size: .
d_call: .
v_call: TRBV5-6
cdr3_aa: CASSWLGRSNTEAFF
cdr3_nt: TGTGCCAGCAGCTGGCTGGGACGGTCGAACACTGAAGCTTTCTTT

j_call: TRBJ2-7
clone_size: .
d_call: .
v_call: TRBV7-9
cdr3_aa: CASSQNLYGQTYEQYF
cdr3_nt: TGTGCCAGCAGCCAGAATCTTTATGGACAGACCTACGAGCAGTACTTC

j_call: TRBJ1-1
clone_size: .
d_call: .
v_call: TRBV10-3
cdr3_aa: CAISERTSLNTEAFF
cdr3_nt: TGTGCCATCAGTGAAAGGACATCACTGAACACTGAAGCTTTCTTT

j_call: TRBJ2-2
clone_size: .
d_call: .
v_call: TRBV5-1
cdr3_aa: CASSSDRLTGELFF
cdr3_nt: TGCGCCAGCAGCTCTGACAGGCTTACCGGGGAGCTGTTTTTT

j_call: TRBJ1-6
clone_size: .
d_call: .
v_call: TRBV6-5
cdr3_aa: CASSPPSGRNSPLHF
cdr3_nt: TGTGCCAGCAGCCCCCCCTCGGGACGTAATTCACCCCTCCACTTT

j_call: TRBJ2-3
clone_size: .
d_call: .
v_call: TRBV7-8
cdr3_aa: CASSLEGRATQYF
cdr3_nt: TGTGCCAGCAGCCTCGAGGGCCGGGCTACGCAGTATTTT

j_call: TRBJ1-1
clone_size: .
d_call: .
v_call: TRBV5-1
cdr3_aa: CASSLVGTMNTEAFF
cdr3_nt: TGCGCCAGCAGCTTGGTAGGGACCATGAACACTGAAGCTTTCTTT

j_call: TRBJ1-6
clone_size: .
d_call: TRBD1
v_call: TRBV5-4
cdr3_aa: CASSFRDRNSPLHF
cdr3_nt: TGTGCCAGCAGCTTCCGGGACAGAAATTCACCCCTCCACTTT

j_call: TRBJ1-1
clone_size: .
d_call: TRBD1
v_call: TRBV4-1
cdr3_aa: CASSQDGQGYTEAFF
cdr3_nt: TGCGCCAGCAGCCAAGACGGACAGGGTTACACTGAAGCTTTCTTT

j_call: TRBJ2-1
clone_size: .
d_call: .
v_call: TRBV10-3
cdr3_aa: CAAGGEINNEQFF
cdr3_nt: TGTGCCGCCGGGGGTGAAATAAACAATGAGCAGTTCTTC

j_call: TRBJ1-6
clone_size: .
d_call: .
v_call: TRBV27
cdr3_aa: CASKMLQASPLHF
cdr3_nt: TGTGCCAGCAAAATGCTTCAAGCTTCACCCCTCCACTTT

j_call: TRBJ2-2
clone_size: .
d_call: .
v_call: TRBV5-6
cdr3_aa: CASSHRAPRYGSGELFF
cdr3_nt: TGTGCCAGCAGCCACCGGGCCCCCCGCTATGGGTCCGGGGAGCTGTTTTTT

j_call: TRBJ2-1
clone_size: .
d_call: TRBD2
v_call: TRBV11-3
cdr3_aa: CASSWSGTSGGYEQFF
cdr3_nt: TGTGCCAGCAGCTGGAGTGGGACTAGCGGGGGGTATGAGCAGTTCTTC

j_call: TRBJ2-2
clone_size: .
d_call: .
v_call: TRBV5-1
cdr3_aa: CASSYRFANTGELFF
cdr3_nt: TGCGCCAGCAGCTACAGGTTCGCGAACACCGGGGAGCTGTTTTTT

j_call: TRBJ1-2
clone_size: .
d_call: .
v_call: TRBV6-1
cdr3_aa: CASDLQGYGYTF
cdr3_nt: TGTGCCAGCGACCTACAGGGCTATGGCTACACCTTC

j_call: TRBJ2-7
clone_size: .
d_call: TRBD1
v_call: TRBV15
cdr3_aa: CATESGDRSSYEQYF
cdr3_nt: TGTGCCACCGAATCTGGGGACAGGAGCTCCTACGAGCAGTACTTC

j_call: TRBJ1-1
clone_size: .
d_call: .
v_call: TRBV9
cdr3_aa: CASSVEVNTEAFF
cdr3_nt: TGTGCCAGCAGCGTAGAGGTGAACACTGAAGCTTTCTTT

j_call: TRBJ1-1
clone_size: .
d_call: .
v_call: TRBV5-6
cdr3_aa: CASSVAQFYLNTEAFF
cdr3_nt: TGTGCCAGCAGCGTAGCACAATTCTACCTGAACACTGAAGCTTTCTTT

j_call: TRBJ1-1
clone_size: few
d_call: .
v_call: TRBV18
cdr3_aa: CASSPPILTEAFF
cdr3_nt: TGTGCCAGCTCACCACCGATACTCACTGAAGCTTTCTTT

j_call: TRBJ2-1
clone_size: .
d_call: TRBD2
v_call: TRBV5-5
cdr3_aa: CASSWSGGPFNEQFF
cdr3_nt: TGTGCCAGCAGCTGGAGCGGGGGGCCTTTCAATGAGCAGTTCTTC

j_call: TRBJ1-2
clone_size: few
d_call: TRBD1
v_call: TRBV25-1
cdr3_aa: CASSFRDRPLWSYTF
cdr3_nt: TGTGCCAGCAGCTTCCGGGACAGGCCGCTATGGAGCTACACCTTC

j_call: TRBJ2-6
clone_size: .
d_call: .
v_call: TRBV12-5
cdr3_aa: CASGLTGANVLTF
cdr3_nt: TGTGCTAGTGGTCTCACTGGGGCCAACGTCCTGACTTTC

j_call: TRBJ2-7
clone_size: once
d_call: .
v_call: TRBV27
cdr3_aa: CASSFLRGSYEQYF
cdr3_nt: TGTGCCAGCAGTTTTTTGCGGGGTAGCTACGAGCAGTACTTC

j_call: TRBJ1-2
clone_size: .
d_call: .
v_call: TRBV7-9
cdr3_aa: CASSPGRGDRGYTF
cdr3_nt: TGTGCCAGCAGCCCCGGCAGGGGAGACAGAGGCTACACCTTC

j_call: TRBJ2-2
clone_size: .
d_call: .
v_call: TRBV4-1
cdr3_aa: CASSQRYAGELFF
cdr3_nt: TGCGCCAGCAGCCAAAGGTATGCCGGGGAGCTGTTTTTT

j_call: TRBJ1-2
clone_size: .
d_call: TRBD1
v_call: TRBV11-2
cdr3_aa: CASSSVDRGQGYTF
cdr3_nt: TGTGCCAGCAGCTCAGTTGACAGGGGGCAGGGCTACACCTTC

j_call: TRBJ2-7
clone_size: .
d_call: TRBD2
v_call: TRBV5-5
cdr3_aa: CASSLERGVGYEQYF
cdr3_nt: TGTGCCAGCAGCTTGGAGCGGGGGGTGGGCTACGAGCAGTACTTC

j_call: TRBJ2-1
clone_size: .
d_call: TRBD2
v_call: TRBV7-9
cdr3_aa: CASSFQGRLAGNNEQFF
cdr3_nt: TGTGCCAGCAGCTTCCAAGGGCGGCTAGCGGGTAACAATGAGCAGTTCTTC

j_call: TRBJ1-5
clone_size: .
d_call: TRBD1
v_call: TRBV13
cdr3_aa: CASRAGGVGQPQHF
cdr3_nt: TGTGCCAGCAGAGCAGGGGGCGTAGGCCAGCCCCAGCATTTT

j_call: TRBJ2-3
clone_size: .
d_call: TRBD2
v_call: TRBV7-2
cdr3_aa: CASSPMASGGSDTQYF
cdr3_nt: TGTGCCAGCAGCCCTATGGCCAGCGGGGGTTCAGATACGCAGTATTTT

j_call: TRBJ1-3
clone_size: .
d_call: .
v_call: TRBV21-1
cdr3_aa: CASSSETGISGNTIYF
cdr3_nt: TGTGCCAGCAGCAGTGAGACAGGGATCTCTGGAAACACCATATATTTT

j_call: TRBJ1-2
clone_size: .
d_call: TRBD1
v_call: TRBV19
cdr3_aa: CASSPPMTGAYGYTF
cdr3_nt: TGTGCCAGTAGTCCACCTATGACAGGGGCCTATGGCTACACCTTC

j_call: TRBJ1-1
clone_size: .
d_call: .
v_call: TRBV6-1
cdr3_aa: CASSSPRENTEAFF
cdr3_nt: TGTGCCAGCAGTTCACCTAGGGAGAACACTGAAGCTTTCTTT